This TCR beta chain came from a study of blood T cell repertoires in COVID-19. The overall study: COVID-19 samples, acute and convalescent, were from the United States, Italy and Spain.

Authors' processing steps: Estimation of nucleated cell counts was performed using reference gene primer amplification. The table came from immunoSEQ multiplex PCR; TCRdb's copy has only in-frame clones and leaves some out. V, J and clone size are taken as reported in that table, and D and trimming were inferred from the DNA itself. Of over 600,000 clones listed, over 80% are singletons. V was pared by 6 bases and J by 5 bases, with 2 bases of the junction left unmatched. CDR1 is SNHLY, CDR2 FYNNEI, per germline. The CDR3 contains 13 residues. The origin of this receptor is a woman aged 18-35 years with acute or convalescent COVID-19. The chain joins TRBV2 to TRBJ2-2, with TRBD1 matching 8 bases. The sample comprised peripheral blood. In nucleotides, the CDR3 is TGTGCCAGCAGGACAGGGGCAACCGGGGAGCTGTTTTTT. Protein: CASRTGATGELFF.